The 20 T cell receptor beta chains below come from one sample, sequenced in a study of cytomegalovirus exposure and HLA in healthy donors. PCR was performed using 60 Vbeta and 13 Jbeta primers. Sequenced by immunoSEQ multiplex PCR; TCRdb stores in-frame clones only, minus some. The sample lists some 160,000 clones, about 88% occurring once. What was sequenced was PBMCs. These receptors all come from a man aged 30 to 45 in good health and CMV-seropositive.

The chain uses TRBV19 and TRBJ2-3, with 11 positions matching TRBD2. This CDR3 is built from 14 residues. Germline V lookup: CDR1 LNHDA, CDR2 SQIVND (reference sequence). With V trimmed by 4 bases and J by 3 bases, 0 bases remained unmatched. The CDR3 DNA follows: TGTGCCAGTAGTAGGACTAGCGGGACAGATACGCAGTATTTT. Its protein product is CASSRTSGTDTQYF.

This chain connects TRBV18 to TRBJ2-3; TRBD2 aligns across 14 bases. The CDR3 length is 17 residues. Germline V lookup: CDR1 KGHSH, CDR2 LQKENI. Germline trimming cut 3 bases from V and 3 bases from J; bases unmatched to any gene: 5. The CDR3 loop reads CASSPRTSGRSTDTQYF. The CDR3 nucleotides are TGTGCCAGCTCACCCCGGACTAGCGGGAGGTCAACAGATACGCAGTATTTT.

The V gene is TRBV11-2, the J gene TRBJ2-1; perhaps TRBD1 as D (7 bases). This CDR3 has 12 residues. From germline, CDR1 is SGHAT and CDR2 FQNNGV. The V end was cut by 8 bases, the J end by 12 bases, with 17 bases between. The CDR3 DNA is TGTGCCAGCGCCTTCTCAGGGGGGTGGCAGTTCTTC. Translation gives CASAFSGGWQFF.

This clone has a handful of counts. The chain employs TRBV19 and TRBJ1-4, with D unresolved. Germline lookup yields CDR1 LNHDA and CDR2 SQIVND (reference sequence). Trimming removed 7 bases at V and 5 bases at J, with 14 bases between. The CDR3 extends over 14 amino acids. DNA of the CDR3: TGTGCCAGTATTGGGAGTCGAAGGAATGAAAAACTGTTTTTT. Protein sequence: CASIGSRRNEKLFF. Drawing the rest from reference TRBV19 and TRBJ1-4, the complete variable domain is DGGITQSPKYLFRKEGQNVTLSCEQNLNHDAMYWYRQDPGQGLRLIYYSQIVNDFQKGDIAEGYSVSREKKESFPLTVTSAQKNPTAFYLCASIGSRRNEKLFFGSGTQLSVL.

In its sample, this clone was seen once. The V call is TRBV4-3, the J call TRBJ2-1; 7 positions match TRBD1. V lost 3 bases, J lost 2 bases, and 7 bases stayed unmatched. The germline gives CDR1 LGHNA, CDR2 YSLEER. This CDR3 comprises 16 residues. This CDR3 reads CASSQGRQGTYNEQFF. CDR3 coding DNA: TGCGCCAGCAGCCAGGGTCGACAGGGTACCTACAATGAGCAGTTCTTC.

This clone was picked up one time. V gene TRBV27 combines with J gene TRBJ1-2, with D hard to call. The V gene's germline CDR1 is MNHEY and CDR2 SMNVEV (reference sequence). This CDR3 is 15 amino acids long. V lost 7 bases and J lost 2, with 17 bases in between. The CDR3 loop is CASTHRIDTNYGYTF. CDR3 nucleotides: TGTGCCAGCACTCATCGAATTGACACGAACTATGGCTACACCTTC.

The V and J genes are TRBV5-1 and TRBJ1-2; D possibly corresponds to TRBD1 (6 bases). The germline V and J ends were trimmed by 4 bases and 2 bases, with 15 bases remaining between them. This CDR3 is built from 15 residues. Germline CDR1 reads SGHRS; CDR2 reads YFSETQ. The CDR3 protein is CASSQGKEGNYGYTF. CDR3 sequence (DNA): TGCGCCAGCAGCCAGGGGAAAGAGGGGAACTATGGCTACACCTTC.

This clone showed up just once. The V call is TRBV5-1, the J call TRBJ2-1, with 9 nucleotides matching TRBD2. Unmatched junction bases numbered 8, after V lost 9 bases and J lost 7 bases. In germline, CDR1 is SGHRS, CDR2 YFSETQ. This CDR3 is built from 13 residues. The CDR3, as DNA: TGCGCCACCTCGGGACTAGCAGGGAATGAGCAGTTCTTC. It translates to CATSGLAGNEQFF.

This clone occurred once. The chain is built from TRBV18 and TRBJ2-5; tentatively, D is TRBD1 (5 bases). Germline loops: CDR1 KGHSH, CDR2 LQKENI. The V gene lost 6 bases and the J gene lost 2 bases, with 10 bases spanning the gap. This CDR3 contains 13 residues. CDR3 region: CASSQGLQETQYF. DNA of the CDR3: TGTGCCAGCTCGCAGGGTTTGCAAGAGACCCAGTACTTC.

V usage is TRBV5-1 and J usage is TRBJ1-3; D unresolved. The germline gives CDR1 SGHRS, CDR2 YFSETQ. The CDR3 consists of 17 residues. Trimming pared 4 bases from V and 0 bases from J, leaving 17 bases between. CDR3 in DNA: TGCGCCAGCAGCCCTGGCGGGCTCCGGAGCTCTGGAAACACCATATATTTT. Protein product: CASSPGGLRSSGNTIYF.

This chain joins TRBV29-1 and TRBJ1-1; D perhaps matches TRBD1 (6 bases). The CDR3 sequence is 13 residues long. CDR1 is SQVTM, CDR2 ANQGSEA, per germline. The V end was cut by 5 bases, the J end by 5 bases, with 15 bases between. The CDR3 here is CSVRWTVQTEAFF. The CDR3, as DNA: TGCAGCGTTCGATGGACAGTTCAGACTGAAGCTTTCTTT.

The chain carries TRBV29-1 and TRBJ2-1, with D maybe TRBD1 (6 bases). Between the trimmed V and J ends, which lost 6 bases and 2 bases, there was a span of 26 bases. CDR1 and CDR2 (germline): SQVTM, ANQGSEA. This CDR3 region has 18 residues. CDR3 region: CSVEGDISGRTPYNEQFF. The CDR3, as DNA: TGCAGCGTCGAGGGGGACATAAGTGGCCGTACGCCCTACAATGAGCAGTTCTTC.

The count of this clone is one. This rearrangement joins TRBV7-2 to TRBJ2-3; D uncertain. V was shortened by 1 base and J by 2 bases, with 10 bases between the two germline ends. Germline loops: CDR1 SGHTA, CDR2 FQGNSA. The CDR3 runs to 15 residues. The CDR3 here is CASSLVIVPTDTQYF. The CDR3 region has the DNA TGTGCCAGCAGCTTAGTTATAGTTCCCACAGATACGCAGTATTTT.

The DNA of the CDR3 is TGTGCCAGCAGCTTGTTACGGGAGAATGGGTACAATGAGCAGTTCTTC. Translating it yields CASSLLRENGYNEQFF. V gene TRBV5-6 combines with J gene TRBJ2-1; TRBD2 is a possible D gene (6 bases). Trimming pared 1 base from V and 4 bases from J, leaving 15 bases between. The germline V gene has CDR1 SGHDT and CDR2 YYEEEE. This CDR3 has 16 residues.

The chain is built from TRBV29-1 and TRBJ1-1; weak D call: TRBD1 (6 bases). V was cut by 3 bases and J by 6 bases, with 11 bases left in between. The CDR3 runs to 12 residues. Germline loops: CDR1 SQVTM, CDR2 ANQGSEA. CDR3 DNA: TGCAGCGTTGAGCGGGGGGCCTCTGAAGCTTTCTTT. Encoded protein: CSVERGASEAFF.

The chain couples TRBV18 to TRBJ2-5; D might be TRBD2 (6 bases). Germline CDR1 is KGHSH and CDR2 is LQKENI. The CDR3 is made up of 14 amino acids. V was cut by 2 bases and J by 4 bases, with 11 bases left in between. The CDR3 sequence: CASSPTPGRETQYF. The DNA for the CDR3 is TGTGCCAGCTCACCAACCCCCGGGAGAGAGACCCAGTACTTC.

The chain uses TRBV4-3 and TRBJ2-1; perhaps TRBD2 as D (6 bases). The CDR3 runs 16 residues. The V gene lost 1 base and the J gene lost 8 bases, with 18 bases spanning the gap. CDR1 LGHNA and CDR2 YSLEER come from the germline V gene. The CDR3 loop is CASSQAGTPKGDEQFF. The CDR3 nucleotides read TGCGCCAGCAGCCAAGCCGGGACTCCCAAGGGCGATGAGCAGTTCTTC.

V is TRBV5-4 and J is TRBJ2-5; a weak D match, TRBD1 (5 bases). CDR3 length: 13 amino acids. Trimming took off 1 base at V and 1 base at J, with 5 bases between the two ends. Germline values: CDR1 SGHNT, CDR2 YYREEE (reference sequence). The CDR3 DNA follows: TGTGCCAGCAGCTTGAGGGGCCAAGAGACCCAGTACTTC. Its translation: CASSLRGQETQYF.

The CDR3 loop is CASSWDSSYNSPLHF. DNA for the CDR3: TGTGCCAGCAGCTGGGACAGCTCCTATAATTCACCCCTCCACTTT. The genes are TRBV6-5 and TRBJ1-6, with TRBD1 matching 7 bases. This CDR3 region has 15 residues. Germline assignment: CDR1 MNHEY and CDR2 SVGAGI. Germline trimming cut 6 bases from V and 0 bases from J; bases unmatched to any gene: 2.

The V and J genes are TRBV6-5 and TRBJ1-2; D gene unclear. CDR3 length: 13 residues. CDR1 and CDR2 (germline): MNHEY, SVGAGI. Trimming removed 2 bases at V and 2 bases at J, with 6 bases between. The chain's CDR3 is CASSYARNYGYTF. DNA for the CDR3: TGTGCCAGCAGTTACGCCCGGAACTATGGCTACACCTTC.